Here is one T cell receptor (beta chain) with its context. Its antigen is currently not known. Within one base of it there is no much larger clone, and no base qualities were kept. This entry is derived from a study of T cell responses to AZD1222 COVID-19 vaccine (dated by TCRdb to the early 2020s). About the study as a whole: Because spike-specific TCR depth and breadth did not differ between the two schedules, AZD1222 recipients who got a second dose at roughly 4 weeks were pooled with those who got a second dose at roughly 12 weeks. Enrollment into the trials was organized by age into subgroups of 18-55, 56-69 and 70-plus years, and those subgroups contained about 150, 27 and 61 TCR-sequenced participants, respectively. TCR sequencing was performed for about 240 trial participants, of whom around 200 were given two doses of AZD1222 and some 26 were given two doses of MenACWY control vaccine. What the research found in general, with its limitations: Spike-specific TCR breadth and depth rose significantly after two AZD1222 doses compared with day 0 and with MenACWY recipients. Only five to seven AZD1222 recipients were SARS-CoV-2 seropositive at baseline, limiting conclusions about previously exposed vaccinees. In the small 56-69-year group, the increase in depth fell short of significance, most likely because of low power. Because no day 14 peak-response samples were available, repertoires were characterized only after the peak T cell response. The vaccine-associated CD4 TCRs covered the entire spike protein, and the dominant responses fell in regions 160-218 and 743-854. Participants were mostly white British, with more females than males. The authors suggested clonal diversity may have been underestimated. Reportedly, almost half of the unique spike-specific TCRs recognized epitopes lying outside the regions that are mutated in the B.1.351 and B.1.1.7 variants.

This sample's time point label indicates: baseline before first vaccination. Vaccinee samples were obtained from the UK trials COV001 and COV002, which included a single-blind randomized controlled phase 2/3 trial of AZD1222 (ChAdOx1 nCoV-19) in healthy adults. Trial participant PBMC samples were collected at day 0 and day 28 after the second dose for TCRbeta chain sequencing. From its cysteine to its phenylalanine, the CDR3 spans 14 amino acids. Only the CDR3 DNA is retained, 42 bases long and in frame from the first base. CDR1 and CDR2 were assigned from the germline V gene as MGHRA and YSYEKL. V and J are truncated by 1 base and 4 bases respectively, leaving an intervening sequence of 11 bases. The CDR3 regions of human TCRbeta chains were analyzed by immunosequencing. For the original study's pipeline: TCRs in the repertoires were matched against a reference library of SARS-CoV-2-specific TCRs that had been generated with the MIRA antigen-specificity platform. Breadth meant the fraction of unique TCRs that were SARS-CoV-2-associated, whereas depth meant the fraction of total T cells that were SARS-CoV-2-associated. Using the MIRA data, every spike-specific TCR was mapped to the spike region that the TCR reacted to and assigned to either a CD4 or a CD8 class. Log10-transformed breadth and depth values were compared by one-way ANOVA with Sidak's multiple comparisons tests. In TCRdb, the immuneACCESS table is reduced to in-frame sequences with V and J assigned. These tables do not hold every clone; where another copy was compared, an unresolved V gene accounts for under half, and the others remain unexplained. The V and J calls and clone size were taken over from that table, and D and trimming were inferred from the DNA. For this sample the table gives some 130,000 clones, of which around 90% were detected only once. The ten biggest clones cover 5.5% to 7% of the sample.

This chain is built from TRBV4-1 and TRBJ2-7; no D gene is confidently identified. The receptor's source is an adult in good health. Sequencing was performed on peripheral blood, taken on day 0 of AZD1222 vaccination. The CDR3 corresponds to CASSQGPTRYEQYF. At the DNA level, the sequence is TGCGCCAGCAGCCAAGGTCCTACCAGGTACGAGCAGTACTTC.